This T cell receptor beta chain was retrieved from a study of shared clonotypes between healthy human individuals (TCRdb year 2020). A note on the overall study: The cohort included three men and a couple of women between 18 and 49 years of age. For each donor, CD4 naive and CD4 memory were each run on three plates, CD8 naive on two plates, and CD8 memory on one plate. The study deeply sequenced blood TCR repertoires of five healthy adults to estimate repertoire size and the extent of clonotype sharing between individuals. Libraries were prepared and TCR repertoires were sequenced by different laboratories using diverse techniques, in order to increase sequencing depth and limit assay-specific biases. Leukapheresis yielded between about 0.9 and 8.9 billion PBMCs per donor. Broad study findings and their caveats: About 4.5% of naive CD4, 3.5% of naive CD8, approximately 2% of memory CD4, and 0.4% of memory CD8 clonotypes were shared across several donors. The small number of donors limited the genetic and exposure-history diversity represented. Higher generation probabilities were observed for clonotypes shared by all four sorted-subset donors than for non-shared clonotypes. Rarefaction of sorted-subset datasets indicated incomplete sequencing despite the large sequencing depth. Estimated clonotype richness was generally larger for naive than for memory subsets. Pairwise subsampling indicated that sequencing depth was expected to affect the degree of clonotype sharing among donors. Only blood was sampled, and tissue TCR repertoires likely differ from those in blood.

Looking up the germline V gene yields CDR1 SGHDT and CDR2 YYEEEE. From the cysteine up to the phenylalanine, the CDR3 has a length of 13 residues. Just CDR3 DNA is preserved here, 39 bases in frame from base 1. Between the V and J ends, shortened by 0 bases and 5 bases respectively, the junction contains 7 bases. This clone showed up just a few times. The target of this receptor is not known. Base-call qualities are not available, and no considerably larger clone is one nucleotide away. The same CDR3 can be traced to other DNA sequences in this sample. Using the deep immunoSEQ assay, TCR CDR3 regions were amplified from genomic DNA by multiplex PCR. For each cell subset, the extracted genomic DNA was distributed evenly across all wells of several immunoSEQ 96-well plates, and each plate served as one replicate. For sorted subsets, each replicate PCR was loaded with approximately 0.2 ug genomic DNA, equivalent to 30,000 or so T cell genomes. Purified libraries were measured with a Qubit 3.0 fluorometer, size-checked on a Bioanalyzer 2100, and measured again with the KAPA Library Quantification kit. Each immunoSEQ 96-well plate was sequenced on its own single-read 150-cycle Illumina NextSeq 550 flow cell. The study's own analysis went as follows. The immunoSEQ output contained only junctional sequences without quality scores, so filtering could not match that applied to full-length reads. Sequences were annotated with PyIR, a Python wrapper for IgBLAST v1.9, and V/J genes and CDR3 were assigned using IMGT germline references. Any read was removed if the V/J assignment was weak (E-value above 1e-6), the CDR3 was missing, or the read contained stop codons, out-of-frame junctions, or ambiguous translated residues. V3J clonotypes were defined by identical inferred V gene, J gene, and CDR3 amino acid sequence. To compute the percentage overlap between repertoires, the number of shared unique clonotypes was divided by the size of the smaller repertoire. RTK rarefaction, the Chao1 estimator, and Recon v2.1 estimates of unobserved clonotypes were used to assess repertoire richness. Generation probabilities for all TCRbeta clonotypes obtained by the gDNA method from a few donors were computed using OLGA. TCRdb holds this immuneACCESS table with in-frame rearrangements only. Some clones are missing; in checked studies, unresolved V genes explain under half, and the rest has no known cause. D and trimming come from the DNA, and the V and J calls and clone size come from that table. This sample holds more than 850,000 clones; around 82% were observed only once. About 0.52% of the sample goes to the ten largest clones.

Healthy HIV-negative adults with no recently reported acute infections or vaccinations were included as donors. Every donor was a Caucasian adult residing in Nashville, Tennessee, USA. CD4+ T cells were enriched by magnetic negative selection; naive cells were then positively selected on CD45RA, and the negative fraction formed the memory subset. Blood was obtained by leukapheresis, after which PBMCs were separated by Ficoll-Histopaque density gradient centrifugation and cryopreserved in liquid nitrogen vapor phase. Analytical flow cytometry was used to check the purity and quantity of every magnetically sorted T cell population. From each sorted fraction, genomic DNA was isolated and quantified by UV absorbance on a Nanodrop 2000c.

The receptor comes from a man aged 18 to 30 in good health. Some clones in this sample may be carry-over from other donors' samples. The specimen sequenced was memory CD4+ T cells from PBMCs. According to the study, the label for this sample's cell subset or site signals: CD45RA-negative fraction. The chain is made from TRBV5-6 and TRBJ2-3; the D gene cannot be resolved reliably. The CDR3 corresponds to CASSLGPQDTQYF. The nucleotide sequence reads TGTGCCAGCAGCTTGGGTCCGCAAGATACGCAGTATTTT. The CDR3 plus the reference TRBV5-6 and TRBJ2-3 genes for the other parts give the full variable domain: DAGVTQSPTHLIKTRGQQVTLRCSPKSGHDTVSWYQQALGQGPQFIFQYYEEEERQRGNFPDRFSGHQFPNYSSELNVNALLLGDSALYLCASSLGPQDTQYFGPGTRLTVL.